Each of the 18 T cell receptor beta chains below was sequenced from the same sample in a study of PD-L1 blockade in urothelial cancer. Sequencing used immunoSEQ multiplex PCR; TCRdb keeps in-frame clones, though not all of them. The table includes some 100,000 clones, roughly nine tenths detected once. This specimen consisted of PBMCs, obtained around atezolizumab (anti-PD-L1) treatment. Source of these receptors: a woman older than 75 with urothelial cancer.

The chain links TRBV18 to TRBJ1-2, with a tentative D call TRBD1 (5 bases). V was shortened by 0 bases and J by 6 bases, with 11 bases between the two germline ends. The V gene's germline CDR1 is KGHSH and CDR2 LQKENI. The length of the CDR3 is 14 residues. CDR3 sequence reads: CASSPPSGIHGYTF. CDR3 DNA: TGTGCCAGCTCACCACCGTCAGGGATCCATGGCTACACCTTC. Full variable domain (rest looked up from reference TRBV18 and TRBJ1-2): NAGVMQNPRHLVRRRGQEARLRCSPMKGHSHVYWYRQLPEEGLKFMVYLQKENIIDESGMPKERFSAEFPKEGPSILRIQQVVRGDSAAYFCASSPPSGIHGYTFGSGTRLTVV.

This clone came up once. The chain couples TRBV30 to TRBJ2-7, with a weak D call TRBD2 (5 bases). V was trimmed by 3 bases and J by 3 bases, leaving 9 bases between them. CDR1 is GTSNPN and CDR2 is SVGIG in the germline V gene (reference sequence). The CDR3 covers 12 residues. The CDR3 is CAWRGRDYEQYF. The CDR3 nucleotides read TGTGCCTGGAGGGGCCGGGACTACGAGCAGTACTTC.

The V call is TRBV5-1, the J call TRBJ2-6, with TRBD1 identical over 7 bases. Germline V gene sequence: CDR1 SGHRS, CDR2 YFSETQ. The junction had 3 bases not matched to a gene; V was cut back by 4 bases and J by 2 bases. The CDR3 has 15 residues. For the CDR3, the DNA is TGCGCCAGCAGCCCCGACAGGGCTGGGGCCAACGTCCTGACTTTC. Protein product: CASSPDRAGANVLTF. Filled out from reference TRBV5-1 and TRBJ2-6, the complete variable domain reads KAGVTQTPRYLIKTRGQQVTLSCSPISGHRSVSWYQQTPGQGLQFLFEYFSETQRNKGNFPGRFSGRQFSNSRSEMNVSTLELGDSALYLCASSPDRAGANVLTFGAGSRLTVL.

The genes are TRBV9 and TRBJ2-1; possible D gene TRBD2, 6 bases. From germline, CDR1 is SGDLS and CDR2 YYNGEE. Trimming took off 3 bases at V and 6 bases at J, with 16 bases between the two ends. CDR3 length: 15 amino acids. The CDR3 DNA follows: TGTGCCAGCAGCGCCTCGGGAGTCCGCAGCAATGAGCAGTTCTTC. As protein: CASSASGVRSNEQFF. The full variable domain, rest sourced from reference TRBV9 and TRBJ2-1, is DSGVTQTPKHLITATGQRVTLRCSPRSGDLSVYWYQQSLDQGLQFLIQYYNGEERAKGNILERFSAQQFPDLHSELNLSSLELGDSALYFCASSASGVRSNEQFFGPGTRLTVL.

The V gene is TRBV5-1, the J gene TRBJ2-1, with TRBD2 identical over 14 bases. After removal of 3 bases from V and 6 bases from J, the junction contained 8 bases not matched to a gene. Germline values: CDR1 SGHRS, CDR2 YFSETQ. The CDR3 extends over 17 amino acids. The CDR3: CASSWGLAGVGGNEQFF. The CDR3 DNA is TGCGCCAGCAGCTGGGGACTAGCGGGAGTAGGTGGCAATGAGCAGTTCTTC. The whole variable domain, remainder taken from reference TRBV5-1 and TRBJ2-1, is KAGVTQTPRYLIKTRGQQVTLSCSPISGHRSVSWYQQTPGQGLQFLFEYFSETQRNKGNFPGRFSGRQFSNSRSEMNVSTLELGDSALYLCASSWGLAGVGGNEQFFGPGTRLTVL.

This sequence joins TRBV10-3 and TRBJ1-1; the D is unclear. V dropped 3 bases and J dropped 3 bases, with 17 bases sitting between them. The CDR3 is 16 residues long. The V gene's germline CDR1 is ENHRY and CDR2 SYGVKD. CDR3 DNA: TGTGCCATCAGTGACCCCCATGGACTTGGCTACACTGAAGCTTTCTTT. Translation gives CAISDPHGLGYTEAFF.

The gene calls are TRBV6-1 and TRBJ1-2, with D perhaps matching TRBD1 (5 bases). V was clipped by 1 base and J by 1 base, with 7 bases between them. Germline V gene sequence: CDR1 MNHNS, CDR2 SASEGT. This CDR3 has 14 amino acids. The CDR3 reads CASSEGGSNYGYTF. The DNA for the CDR3 is TGTGCCAGCAGTGAAGGGGGCAGTAACTATGGCTACACCTTC.

V usage is TRBV18 and J usage is TRBJ2-3, with 11 positions matching TRBD1. The V segment lost 6 bases and the J segment 1 base; nucleotides outside the gene matches: 9. The CDR3 totals 17 residues. Germline CDR1 is KGHSH and CDR2 is LQKENI. The chain's CDR3 is CASSPGQGARGTDTQYF. CDR3 nucleotides: TGTGCCAGCTCCCCCGGACAGGGGGCGAGGGGCACAGATACGCAGTATTTT.

DNA for the CDR3: TGTGCCAGTAGTATAGAGACAGCCATTGAAGCTTTCTTT. Its translation is CASSIETAIEAFF. This chain connects TRBV19 to TRBJ1-1; the D gene is possibly TRBD1 (5 bases). The germline V gene has CDR1 LNHDA and CDR2 SQIVND (reference sequence). This CDR3 has 13 amino acids. The V gene lost 0 bases and the J gene lost 7 bases, with 9 bases spanning the gap.

J is TRBJ1-1 and V is TRBV27; 10 positions match TRBD1. The germline V gene encodes CDR1 MNHEY and CDR2 SMNVEV (reference sequence). Trimming at V came to 0 bases and at J to 6 bases, leaving 4 bases not matched to a gene. The CDR3 contains 15 residues. Here the CDR3 reads CASSLSGTGAAEAFF. The DNA of the CDR3 is TGTGCCAGCAGTTTATCCGGGACAGGGGCCGCTGAAGCTTTCTTT.

J is TRBJ1-4 and V is TRBV6-5, with 9 positions matching TRBD1. Germline loops: CDR1 MNHEY, CDR2 SVGAGI. The CDR3 contains 15 residues. The V and J ends lost 5 bases and 8 bases, in that order; junction bases with no gene match: 9. The CDR3 bases are TGTGCCAGCAGTCCTGCCGGACAGGGGAAAGAAAAACTGTTTTTT. Protein sequence: CASSPAGQGKEKLFF.

J is TRBJ2-7 and V is TRBV6-1; TRBD1 aligns across 7 bases. The junction had 10 bases not matched to a gene; V was cut back by 5 bases and J by 3 bases. Germline V lookup: CDR1 MNHNS, CDR2 SASEGT. The CDR3 covers 15 residues. CDR3 in DNA: TGTGCCAGCAGTAGAGACAGGGTGCTTGGCTACGAGCAGTACTTC. Amino acids: CASSRDRVLGYEQYF.

The CDR3 nucleotides read TGCGCCAGCAGCTCCTCCCGGGACAGCTACGAGCAGTACTTC. Its translation is CASSSSRDSYEQYF. The rearrangement uses TRBV5-1 and TRBJ2-7; 7 bases are a match to TRBD1. CDR1 is SGHRS and CDR2 is YFSETQ in the germline V gene. The CDR3 sequence is 14 residues long. The ends lost 3 bases at V and 3 bases at J; junction bases unmatched: 6.

The gene calls are TRBV27 and TRBJ2-7; 9 nucleotides agree with TRBD2. V trimming: 0 bases; J trimming: 2 bases; junction bases outside the gene matches: 5. CDR1 and CDR2 from the germline V gene are MNHEY and SMNVEV (reference sequence). The CDR3 is 16 residues long. CDR3 DNA sequence: TGTGCCAGCAGTTTATCGATGACTAGCGGAACCTACGAGCAGTACTTC. This codes for CASSLSMTSGTYEQYF.

The V gene is TRBV18, the J gene TRBJ2-7, with a weak D call TRBD1 (5 bases). Germline CDR1 KGHSH, CDR2 LQKENI. The CDR3 covers 13 residues. V was pared by 4 bases and J by 7 bases, with 14 bases between. The CDR3 sequence is CASSLGREGEQYF. The CDR3, as DNA: TGTGCCAGCTCACTAGGCAGGGAAGGTGAGCAGTACTTC.

The CDR3 loop is CASSPTNDRYNEQFF. As DNA, the CDR3 is TGCGCCAGCAGCCCGACGAACGACAGGTACAATGAGCAGTTCTTC. The chain carries TRBV5-1 and TRBJ2-1; D perhaps matches TRBD1 (6 bases). Germline CDR1 and CDR2: SGHRS and YFSETQ. Trimming shortened V by 4 bases and J by 4 bases, and 15 bases separated the two germline ends. The CDR3 length is 15 residues.

The chain employs TRBV28 and TRBJ2-3, with 8 nucleotides matching TRBD1. In germline, CDR1 is MDHEN, CDR2 SYDVKM. The CDR3 loop spans 16 amino acids. The ends lost 3 bases at V and 2 bases at J; junction bases unmatched: 7. DNA for the CDR3: TGTGCCAGCAGTTTTCGGGGACAGGAGTACACAGATACGCAGTATTTT. Encoded protein: CASSFRGQEYTDTQYF.

The CDR3 bases are TGTGCCAGCAGCCGGGACAGGGGAGCCGATACGCAGTATTTT. This sequence encodes CASSRDRGADTQYF. J is TRBJ2-3 and V is TRBV5-4, with 10 bases lining up with TRBD1. Germline CDR1 is SGHNT and CDR2 is YYREEE (reference sequence). The CDR3 is made up of 14 amino acids. V lost 4 bases to trimming and J lost 6 bases; unmatched junction nucleotides: 5.